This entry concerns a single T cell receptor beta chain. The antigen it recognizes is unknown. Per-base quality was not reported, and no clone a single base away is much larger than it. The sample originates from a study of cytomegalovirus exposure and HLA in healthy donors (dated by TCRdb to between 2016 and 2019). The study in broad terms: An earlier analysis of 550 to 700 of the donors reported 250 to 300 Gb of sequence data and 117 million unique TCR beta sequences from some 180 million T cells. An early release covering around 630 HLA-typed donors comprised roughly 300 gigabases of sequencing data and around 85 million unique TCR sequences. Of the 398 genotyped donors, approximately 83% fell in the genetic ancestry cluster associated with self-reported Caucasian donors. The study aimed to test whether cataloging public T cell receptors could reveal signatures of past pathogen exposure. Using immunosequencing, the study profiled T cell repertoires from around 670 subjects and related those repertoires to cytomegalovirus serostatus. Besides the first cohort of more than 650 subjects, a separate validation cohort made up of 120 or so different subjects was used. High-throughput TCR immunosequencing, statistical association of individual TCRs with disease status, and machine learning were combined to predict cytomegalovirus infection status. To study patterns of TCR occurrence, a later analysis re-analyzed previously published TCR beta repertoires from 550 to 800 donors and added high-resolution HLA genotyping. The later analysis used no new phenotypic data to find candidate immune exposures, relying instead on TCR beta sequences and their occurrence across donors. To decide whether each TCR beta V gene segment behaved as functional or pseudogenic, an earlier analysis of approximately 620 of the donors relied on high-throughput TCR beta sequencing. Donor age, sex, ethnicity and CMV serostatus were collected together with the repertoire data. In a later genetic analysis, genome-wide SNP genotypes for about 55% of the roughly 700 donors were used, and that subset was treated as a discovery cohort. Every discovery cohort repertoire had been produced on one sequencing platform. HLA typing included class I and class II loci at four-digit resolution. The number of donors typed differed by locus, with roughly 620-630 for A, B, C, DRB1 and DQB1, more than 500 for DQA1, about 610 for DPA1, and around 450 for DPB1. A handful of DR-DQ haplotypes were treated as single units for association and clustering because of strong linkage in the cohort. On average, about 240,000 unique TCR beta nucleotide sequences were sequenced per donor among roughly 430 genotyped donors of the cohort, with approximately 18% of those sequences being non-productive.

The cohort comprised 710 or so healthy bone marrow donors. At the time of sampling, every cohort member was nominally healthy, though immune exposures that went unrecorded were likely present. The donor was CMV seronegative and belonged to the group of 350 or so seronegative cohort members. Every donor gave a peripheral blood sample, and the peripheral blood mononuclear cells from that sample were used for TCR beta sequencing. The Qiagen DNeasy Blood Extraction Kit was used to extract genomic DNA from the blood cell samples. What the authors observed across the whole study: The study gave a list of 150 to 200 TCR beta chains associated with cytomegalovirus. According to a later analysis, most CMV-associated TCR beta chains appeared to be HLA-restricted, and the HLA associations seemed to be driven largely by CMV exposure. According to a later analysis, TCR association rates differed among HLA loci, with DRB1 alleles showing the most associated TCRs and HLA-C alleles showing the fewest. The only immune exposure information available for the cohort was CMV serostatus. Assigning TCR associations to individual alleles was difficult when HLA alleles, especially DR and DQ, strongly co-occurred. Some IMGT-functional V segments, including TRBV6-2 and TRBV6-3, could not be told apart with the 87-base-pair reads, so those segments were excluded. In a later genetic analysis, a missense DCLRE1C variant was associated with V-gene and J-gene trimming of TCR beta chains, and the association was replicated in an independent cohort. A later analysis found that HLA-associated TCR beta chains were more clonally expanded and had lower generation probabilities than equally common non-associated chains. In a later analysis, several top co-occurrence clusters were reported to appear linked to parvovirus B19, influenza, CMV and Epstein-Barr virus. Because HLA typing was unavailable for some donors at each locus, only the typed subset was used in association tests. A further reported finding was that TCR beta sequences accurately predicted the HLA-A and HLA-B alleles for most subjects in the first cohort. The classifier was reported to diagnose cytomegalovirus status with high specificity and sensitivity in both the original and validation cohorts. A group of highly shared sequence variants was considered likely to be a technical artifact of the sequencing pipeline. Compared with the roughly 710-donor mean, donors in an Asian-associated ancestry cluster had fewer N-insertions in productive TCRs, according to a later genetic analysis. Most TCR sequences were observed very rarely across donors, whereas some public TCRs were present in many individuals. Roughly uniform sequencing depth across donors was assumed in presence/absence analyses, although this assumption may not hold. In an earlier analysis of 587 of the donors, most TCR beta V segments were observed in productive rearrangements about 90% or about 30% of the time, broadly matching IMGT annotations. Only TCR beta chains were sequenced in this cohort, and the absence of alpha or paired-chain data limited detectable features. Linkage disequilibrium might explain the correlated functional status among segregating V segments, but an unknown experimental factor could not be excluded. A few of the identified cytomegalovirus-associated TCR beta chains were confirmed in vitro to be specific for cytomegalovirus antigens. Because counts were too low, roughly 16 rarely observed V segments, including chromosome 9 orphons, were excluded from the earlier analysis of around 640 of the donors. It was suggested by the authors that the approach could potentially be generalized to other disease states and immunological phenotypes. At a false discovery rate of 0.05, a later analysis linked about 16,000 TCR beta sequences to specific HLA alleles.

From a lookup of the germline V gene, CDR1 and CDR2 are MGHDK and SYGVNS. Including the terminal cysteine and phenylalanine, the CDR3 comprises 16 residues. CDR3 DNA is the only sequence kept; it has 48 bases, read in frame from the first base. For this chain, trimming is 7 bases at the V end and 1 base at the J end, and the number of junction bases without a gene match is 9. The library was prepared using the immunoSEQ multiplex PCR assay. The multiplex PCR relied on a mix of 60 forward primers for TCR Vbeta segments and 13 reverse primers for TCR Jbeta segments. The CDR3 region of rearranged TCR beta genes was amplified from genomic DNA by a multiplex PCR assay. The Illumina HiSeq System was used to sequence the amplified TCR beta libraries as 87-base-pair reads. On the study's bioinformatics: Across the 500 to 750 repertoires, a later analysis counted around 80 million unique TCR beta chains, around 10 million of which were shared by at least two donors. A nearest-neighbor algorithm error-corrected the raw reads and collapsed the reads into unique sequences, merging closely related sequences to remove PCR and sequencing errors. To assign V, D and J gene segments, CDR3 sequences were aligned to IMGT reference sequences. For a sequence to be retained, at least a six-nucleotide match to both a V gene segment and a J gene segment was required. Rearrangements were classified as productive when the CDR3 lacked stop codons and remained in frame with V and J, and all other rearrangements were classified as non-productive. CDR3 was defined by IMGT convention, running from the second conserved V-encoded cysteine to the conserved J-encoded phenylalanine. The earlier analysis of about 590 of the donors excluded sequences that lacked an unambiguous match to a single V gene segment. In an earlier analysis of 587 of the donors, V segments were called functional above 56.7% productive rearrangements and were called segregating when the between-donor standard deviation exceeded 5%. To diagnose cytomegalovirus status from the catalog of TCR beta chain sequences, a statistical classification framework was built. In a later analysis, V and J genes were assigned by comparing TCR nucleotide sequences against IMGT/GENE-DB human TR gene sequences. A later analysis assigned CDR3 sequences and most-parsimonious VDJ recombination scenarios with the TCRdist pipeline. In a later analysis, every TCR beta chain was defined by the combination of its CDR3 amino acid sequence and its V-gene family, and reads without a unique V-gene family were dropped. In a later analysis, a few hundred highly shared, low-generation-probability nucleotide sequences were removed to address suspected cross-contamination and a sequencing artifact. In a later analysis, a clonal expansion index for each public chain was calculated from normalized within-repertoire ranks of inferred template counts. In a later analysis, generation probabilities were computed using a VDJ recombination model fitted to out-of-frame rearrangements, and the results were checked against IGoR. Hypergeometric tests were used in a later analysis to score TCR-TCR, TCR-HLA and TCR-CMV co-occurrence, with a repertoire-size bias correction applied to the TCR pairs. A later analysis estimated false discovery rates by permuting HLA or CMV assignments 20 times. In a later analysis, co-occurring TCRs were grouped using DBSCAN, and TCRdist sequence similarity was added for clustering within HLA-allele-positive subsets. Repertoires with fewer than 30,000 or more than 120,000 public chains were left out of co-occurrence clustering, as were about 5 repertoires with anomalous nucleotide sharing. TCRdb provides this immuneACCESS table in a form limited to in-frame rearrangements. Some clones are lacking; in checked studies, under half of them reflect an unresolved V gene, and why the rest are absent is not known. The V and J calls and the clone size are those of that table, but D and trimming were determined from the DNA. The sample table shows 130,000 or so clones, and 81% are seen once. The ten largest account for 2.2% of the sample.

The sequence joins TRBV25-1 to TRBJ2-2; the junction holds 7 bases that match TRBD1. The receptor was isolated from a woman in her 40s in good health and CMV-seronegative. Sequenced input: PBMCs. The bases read TGTGCCAGCACCAGACAGGGAAAAGGGAACACCGGGGAGCTGTTTTTT. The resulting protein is CASTRQGKGNTGELFF.